These 2 T cell receptor delta chains were sequenced from one sample in a study of gamma-delta chains in newborns, infants, children. TCRdb re-identified clones in the reads via CATT. The sample lists fewer than 15,000 delta-chain clones, less than 9.5% seen once, with more than 20% in the top ten. Sequencing used blood. The receptors come from a child who was a newborn, infant or young child, either healthy, febrile or measles-vaccinated (not recorded which).

The CDR3 DNA reads TGTGCCTGTGACCAGTACTGGGGTCGCTCCTGGGACACCCGACAGATGTTTTTC. Translated, it gives CACDQYWGRSWDTRQMFF. The chain has TRDV2 and TRDJ3; TRDD3 aligns across 7 bases. From germline, CDR1 is GEAIGNYY and CDR2 EKD. CDR3 length: 18 residues. Trimming removed 3 bases from V and 0 bases from J; junction bases left unmatched: 7.

This clone was counted a few times. J is TRDJ3 and V is TRDV2; TRDD3 matches 13 bases. Germline V lookup: CDR1 GEAIGNYY, CDR2 EKD. J was trimmed by 0 bases and V by 2 bases; bases with no gene match: 6. The CDR3 has 20 amino acids. DNA for the CDR3: TGTGCCTGTGACATTACTGGGGGATACGGAAGCTCCTGGGACACCCGACAGATGTTTTTC. Its translation is CACDITGGYGSSWDTRQMFF.